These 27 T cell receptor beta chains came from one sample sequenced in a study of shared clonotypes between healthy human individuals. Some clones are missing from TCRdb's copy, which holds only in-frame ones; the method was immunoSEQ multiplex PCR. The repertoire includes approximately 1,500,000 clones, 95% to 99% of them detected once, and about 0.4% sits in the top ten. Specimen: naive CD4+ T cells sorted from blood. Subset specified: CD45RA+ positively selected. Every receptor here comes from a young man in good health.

Here the CDR3 reads CAGGGLANEKLFF. Here the CDR3 DNA reads TGTGCCGGCGGGGGGTTGGCTAATGAAAAACTGTTTTTT. J is TRBJ1-4 and V is TRBV2; a possible D gene is TRBD1 (5 bases). Germline V gene sequence: CDR1 SNHLY, CDR2 FYNNEI. V was cut by 11 bases and J by 3 bases, with 13 bases left in between. The CDR3 is 13 residues long.

DNA of the CDR3: TGTGCCAGCAGCGTATTGCCAGCAGTCGGGGAGACCCAGTACTTC. Its protein product is CASSVLPAVGETQYF. This sequence joins TRBV9 and TRBJ2-5; D unclear. The V gene's germline CDR1 is SGDLS and CDR2 YYNGEE. Trimming cost V 1 base and J 5 bases, with 15 bases left between them. The CDR3 loop spans 15 amino acids.

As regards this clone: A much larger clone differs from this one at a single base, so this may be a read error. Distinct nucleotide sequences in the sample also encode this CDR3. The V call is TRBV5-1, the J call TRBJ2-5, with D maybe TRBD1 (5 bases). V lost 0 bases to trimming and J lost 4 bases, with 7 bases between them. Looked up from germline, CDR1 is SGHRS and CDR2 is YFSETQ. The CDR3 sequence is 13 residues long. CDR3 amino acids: CASSLGQRETQYF. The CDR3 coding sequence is TGCGCCAGCAGCTTGGGACAGCGAGAGACCCAGTACTTC.

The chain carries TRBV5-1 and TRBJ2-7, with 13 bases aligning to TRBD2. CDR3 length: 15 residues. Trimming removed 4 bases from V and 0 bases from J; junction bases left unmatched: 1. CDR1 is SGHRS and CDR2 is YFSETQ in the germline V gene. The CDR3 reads CASSRLAGGSYEQYF. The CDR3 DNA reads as TGCGCCAGCAGCAGACTAGCGGGAGGCTCCTACGAGCAGTACTTC.

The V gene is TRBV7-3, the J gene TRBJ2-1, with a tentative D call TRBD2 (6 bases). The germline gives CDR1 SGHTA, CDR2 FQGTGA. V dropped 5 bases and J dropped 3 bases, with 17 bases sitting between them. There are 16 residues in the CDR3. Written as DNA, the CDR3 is TGTGCCAGCAGCGCCGGTAGCGGATCTTACTACAATGAGCAGTTCTTC. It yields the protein CASSAGSGSYYNEQFF.

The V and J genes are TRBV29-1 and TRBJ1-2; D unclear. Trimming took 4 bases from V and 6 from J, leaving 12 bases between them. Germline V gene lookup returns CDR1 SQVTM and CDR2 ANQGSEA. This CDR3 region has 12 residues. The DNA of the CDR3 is TGCAGCGTTGGGGAGGTCTCGGATGGCTACACCTTC. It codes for CSVGEVSDGYTF. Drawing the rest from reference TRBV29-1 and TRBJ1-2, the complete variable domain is SAVISQKPSRDICQRGTSLTIQCQVDSQVTMMFWYRQQPGQSLTLIATANQGSEATYESGFVIDKFPISRPNLTFSTLTVSNMSPEDSSIYLCSVGEVSDGYTFGSGTRLTVV.

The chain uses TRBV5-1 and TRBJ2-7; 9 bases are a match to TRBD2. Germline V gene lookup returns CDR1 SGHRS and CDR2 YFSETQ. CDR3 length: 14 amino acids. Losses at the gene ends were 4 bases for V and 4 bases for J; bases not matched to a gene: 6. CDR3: CASSAAGLAYEQYF. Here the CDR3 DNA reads TGCGCCAGCAGCGCCGCGGGACTAGCATACGAGCAGTACTTC.

CDR3 nucleotides: TGTGCCAGCAGTCTCCAGGGACCCGGGACGCGAAACACCGGGGAGCTGTTTTTT. Translating gives CASSLQGPGTRNTGELFF. The genes are TRBV27 and TRBJ2-2; D possibly matches TRBD1 or TRBD2 (5 bases each). Looked up from germline, CDR1 is MNHEY and CDR2 is SMNVEV (reference sequence). The CDR3 contains 18 residues. V was clipped by 5 bases and J by 2 bases, with 21 bases between them.

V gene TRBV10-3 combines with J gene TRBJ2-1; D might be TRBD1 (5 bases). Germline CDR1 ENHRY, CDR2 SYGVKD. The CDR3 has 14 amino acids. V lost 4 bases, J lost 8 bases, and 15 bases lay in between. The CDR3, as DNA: TGTGCCATCAGTGTGGGGCGCGATTACGATGAGCAGTTCTTC. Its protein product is CAISVGRDYDEQFF.

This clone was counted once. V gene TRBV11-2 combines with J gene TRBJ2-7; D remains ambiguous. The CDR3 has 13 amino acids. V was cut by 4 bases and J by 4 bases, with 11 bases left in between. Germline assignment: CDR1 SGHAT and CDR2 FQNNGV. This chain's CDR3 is CASSSLTIYEQYF. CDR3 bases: TGTGCCAGCAGCTCATTAACCATTTACGAGCAGTACTTC. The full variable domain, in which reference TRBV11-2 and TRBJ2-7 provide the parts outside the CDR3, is EAGVAQSPRYKIIEKRQSVAFWCNPISGHATLYWYQQILGQGPKLLIQFQNNGVVDDSQLPKDRFSAERLKGVDSTLKIQPAKLEDSAVYLCASSSLTIYEQYFGPGTRLTVT.

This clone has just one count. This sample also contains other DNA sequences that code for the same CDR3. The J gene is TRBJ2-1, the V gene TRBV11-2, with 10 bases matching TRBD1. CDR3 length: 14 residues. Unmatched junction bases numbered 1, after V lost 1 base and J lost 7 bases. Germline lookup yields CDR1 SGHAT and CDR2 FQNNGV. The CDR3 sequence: CASSLGTGGNEQFF. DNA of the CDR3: TGTGCCAGCAGCTTAGGGACAGGGGGGAATGAGCAGTTCTTC. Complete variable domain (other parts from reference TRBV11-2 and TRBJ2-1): EAGVAQSPRYKIIEKRQSVAFWCNPISGHATLYWYQQILGQGPKLLIQFQNNGVVDDSQLPKDRFSAERLKGVDSTLKIQPAKLEDSAVYLCASSLGTGGNEQFFGPGTRLTVL.

DNA for the CDR3: TGCGCCAGCAGCTTGTTTCTAGGCGGCACTGTGGGAGGGAACTCCTACGAGCAGTACTTC. Protein sequence: CASSLFLGGTVGGNSYEQYF. V gene TRBV5-1 combines with J gene TRBJ2-7, with 7 bases identical to TRBD2. The V gene's germline CDR1 is SGHRS and CDR2 YFSETQ. The CDR3 is 20 residues long. The J segment lost 0 bases and the V segment lost 1 base, leaving 19 bases of the junction unmatched.

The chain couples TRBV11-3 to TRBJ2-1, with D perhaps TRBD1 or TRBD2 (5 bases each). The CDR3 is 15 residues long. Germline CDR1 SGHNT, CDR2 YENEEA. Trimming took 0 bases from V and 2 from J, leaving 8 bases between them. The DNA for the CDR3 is TGTGCCAGCAGCTTAGAGCCGGGACCCTACAATGAGCAGTTCTTC. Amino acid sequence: CASSLEPGPYNEQFF. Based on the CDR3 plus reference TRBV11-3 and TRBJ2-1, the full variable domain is EAGVVQSPRYKIIEKKQPVAFWCNPISGHNTLYWYLQNLGQGPELLIRYENEEAVDDSQLPKDRFSAERLKGVDSTLKIQPAELGDSAVYLCASSLEPGPYNEQFFGPGTRLTVL.

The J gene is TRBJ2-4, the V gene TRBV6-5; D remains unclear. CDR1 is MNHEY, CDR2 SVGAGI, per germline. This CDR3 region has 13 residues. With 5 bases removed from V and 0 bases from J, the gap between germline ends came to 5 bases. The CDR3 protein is CASSNLAKNIQYF. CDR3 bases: TGTGCCAGCAGTAATTTAGCCAAAAACATTCAGTACTTC.

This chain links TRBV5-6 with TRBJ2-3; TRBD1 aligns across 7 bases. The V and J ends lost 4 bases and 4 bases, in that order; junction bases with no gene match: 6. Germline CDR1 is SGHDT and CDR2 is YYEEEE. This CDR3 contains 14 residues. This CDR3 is CASSQQTGSDTQYF. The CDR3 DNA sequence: TGTGCCAGCAGCCAGCAGACAGGGTCAGATACGCAGTATTTT.

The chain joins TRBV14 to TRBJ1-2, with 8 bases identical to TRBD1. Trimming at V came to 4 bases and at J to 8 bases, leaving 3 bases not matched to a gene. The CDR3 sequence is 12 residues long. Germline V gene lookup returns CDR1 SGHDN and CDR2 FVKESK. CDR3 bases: TGTGCCAGCAGCCTGACAGGGGAAGGCTACACCTTC. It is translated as CASSLTGEGYTF. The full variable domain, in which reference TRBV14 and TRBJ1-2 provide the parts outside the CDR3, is EAGVTQFPSHSVIEKGQTVTLRCDPISGHDNLYWYRRVMGKEIKFLLHFVKESKQDESGMPNNRFLAERTGGTYSTLKVQPAELEDSGVYFCASSLTGEGYTFGSGTRLTVV.

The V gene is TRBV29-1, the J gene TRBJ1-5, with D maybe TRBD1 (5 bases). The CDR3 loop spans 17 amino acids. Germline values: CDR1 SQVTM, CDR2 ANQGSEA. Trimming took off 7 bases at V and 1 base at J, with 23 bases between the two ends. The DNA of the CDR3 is TGCAGCGCAGGGACTTCTCCGGAGAATTTGAGCAATCAGCCCCAGCATTTT. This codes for CSAGTSPENLSNQPQHF. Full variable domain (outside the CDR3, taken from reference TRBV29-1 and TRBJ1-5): SAVISQKPSRDICQRGTSLTIQCQVDSQVTMMFWYRQQPGQSLTLIATANQGSEATYESGFVIDKFPISRPNLTFSTLTVSNMSPEDSSIYLCSAGTSPENLSNQPQHFGDGTRLSIL.

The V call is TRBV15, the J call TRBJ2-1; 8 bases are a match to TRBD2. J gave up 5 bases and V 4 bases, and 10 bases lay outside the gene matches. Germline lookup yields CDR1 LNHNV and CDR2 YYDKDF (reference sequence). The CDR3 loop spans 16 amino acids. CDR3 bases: TGTGCCACCAGCAAGAATCCATTAGCGGGGAACAATGAGCAGTTCTTC. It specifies CATSKNPLAGNNEQFF.

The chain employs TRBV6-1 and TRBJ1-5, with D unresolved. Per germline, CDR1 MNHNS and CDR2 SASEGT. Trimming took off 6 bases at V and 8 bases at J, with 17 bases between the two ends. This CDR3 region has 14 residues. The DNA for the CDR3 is TGTGCCAGCAGACCGATCGGAAATCGAGAGCCCCAGCATTTT. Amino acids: CASRPIGNREPQHF.

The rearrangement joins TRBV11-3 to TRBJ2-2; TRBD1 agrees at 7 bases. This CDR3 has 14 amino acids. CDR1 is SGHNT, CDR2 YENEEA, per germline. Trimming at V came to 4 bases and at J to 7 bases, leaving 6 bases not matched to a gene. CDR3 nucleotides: TGTGCCAGCAGCTCGAAGGGGGCTGACGGGGAGCTGTTTTTT. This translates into CASSSKGADGELFF.

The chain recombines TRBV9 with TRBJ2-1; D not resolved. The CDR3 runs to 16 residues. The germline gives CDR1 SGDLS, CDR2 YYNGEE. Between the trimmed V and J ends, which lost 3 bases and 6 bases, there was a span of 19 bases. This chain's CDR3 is CASSETWGHRGNEQFF. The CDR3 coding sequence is TGTGCCAGCAGCGAAACATGGGGTCATCGCGGCAATGAGCAGTTCTTC. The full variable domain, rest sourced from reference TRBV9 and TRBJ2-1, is DSGVTQTPKHLITATGQRVTLRCSPRSGDLSVYWYQQSLDQGLQFLIQYYNGEERAKGNILERFSAQQFPDLHSELNLSSLELGDSALYFCASSETWGHRGNEQFFGPGTRLTVL.

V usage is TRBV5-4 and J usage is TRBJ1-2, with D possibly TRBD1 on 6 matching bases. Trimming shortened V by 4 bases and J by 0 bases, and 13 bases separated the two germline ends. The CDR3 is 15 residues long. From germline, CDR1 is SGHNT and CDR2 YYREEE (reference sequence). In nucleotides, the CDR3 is TGTGCCAGCAGCCTGGCCAGGGGCACTAACTATGGCTACACCTTC. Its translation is CASSLARGTNYGYTF.

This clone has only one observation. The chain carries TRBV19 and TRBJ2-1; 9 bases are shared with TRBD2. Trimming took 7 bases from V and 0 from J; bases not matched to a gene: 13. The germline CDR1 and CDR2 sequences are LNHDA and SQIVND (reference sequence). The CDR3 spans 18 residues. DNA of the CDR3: TGTGCCAGTAAGCGAGGGTTAGCGGGAGCCAGCTCCTACAATGAGCAGTTCTTC. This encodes CASKRGLAGASSYNEQFF.

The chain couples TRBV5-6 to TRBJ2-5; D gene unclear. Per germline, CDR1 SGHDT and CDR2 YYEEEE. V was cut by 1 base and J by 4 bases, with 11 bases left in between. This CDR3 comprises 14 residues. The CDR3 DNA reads TGTGCCAGCAGCTTGAGATCGGGCGGAGAGACCCAGTACTTC. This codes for CASSLRSGGETQYF.

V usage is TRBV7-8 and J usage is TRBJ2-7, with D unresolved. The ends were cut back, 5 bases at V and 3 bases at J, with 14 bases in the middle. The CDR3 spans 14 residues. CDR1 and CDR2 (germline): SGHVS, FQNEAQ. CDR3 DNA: TGTGCCAGCAGCCTAGAGTTAGGGAACTACGAGCAGTACTTC. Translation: CASSLELGNYEQYF.

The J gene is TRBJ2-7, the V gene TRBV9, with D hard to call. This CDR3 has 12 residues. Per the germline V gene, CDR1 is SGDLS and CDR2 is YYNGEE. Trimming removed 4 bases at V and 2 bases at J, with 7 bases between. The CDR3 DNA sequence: TGTGCCAGCAGCTCTCAGACCTACGAGCAGTACTTC. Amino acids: CASSSQTYEQYF.

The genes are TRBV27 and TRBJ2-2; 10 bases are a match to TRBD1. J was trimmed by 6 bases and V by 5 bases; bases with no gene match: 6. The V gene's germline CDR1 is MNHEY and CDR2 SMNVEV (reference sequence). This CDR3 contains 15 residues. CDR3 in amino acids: CASSRDRGGAGELFF. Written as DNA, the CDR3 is TGTGCCAGCAGTCGGGACAGGGGTGGGGCCGGGGAGCTGTTTTTT.